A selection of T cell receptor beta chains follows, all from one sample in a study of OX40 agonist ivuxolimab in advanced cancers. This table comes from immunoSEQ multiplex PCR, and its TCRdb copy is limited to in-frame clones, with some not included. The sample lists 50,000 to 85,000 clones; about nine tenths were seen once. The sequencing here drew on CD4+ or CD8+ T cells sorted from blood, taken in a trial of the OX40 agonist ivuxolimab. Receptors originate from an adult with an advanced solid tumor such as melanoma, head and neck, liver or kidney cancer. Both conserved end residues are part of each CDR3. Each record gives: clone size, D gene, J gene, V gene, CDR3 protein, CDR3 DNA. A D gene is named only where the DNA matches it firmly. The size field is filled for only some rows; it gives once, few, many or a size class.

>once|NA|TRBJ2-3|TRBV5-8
CASSLGGADTQYF
TGTGCCAGCAGCTTGGGGGGGGCAGATACGCAGTATTTT
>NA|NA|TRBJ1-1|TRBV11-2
CASSLQQGRTEAFF
TGTGCCAGCAGCTTACAACAGGGCCGCACTGAAGCTTTCTTT
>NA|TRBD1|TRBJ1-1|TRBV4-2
CASSQVGQGTQWAEAFF
TGTGCCAGCAGCCAAGTTGGACAGGGGACTCAATGGGCTGAAGCTTTCTTT
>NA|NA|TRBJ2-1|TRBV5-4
CASSPVGGGLNEQFF
TGTGCCAGCAGCCCCGTGGGTGGGGGATTAAATGAGCAGTTCTTC
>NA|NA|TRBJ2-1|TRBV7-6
CASSFMSNEQFF
TGTGCCAGCAGCTTTATGTCCAATGAGCAGTTCTTC
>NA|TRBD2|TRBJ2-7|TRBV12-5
CASGLGLGLADEQYF
TGTGCTAGTGGTTTGGGCTTGGGACTAGCCGACGAGCAGTACTTC
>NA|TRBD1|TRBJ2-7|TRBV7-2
CASSLDRGLSYEQYF
TGTGCCAGCAGCCTCGACAGGGGACTCTCCTACGAGCAGTACTTC
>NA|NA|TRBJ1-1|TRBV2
CASSEAVKSAEAFF
TGTGCCAGCAGTGAGGCAGTAAAGTCGGCTGAAGCTTTCTTT
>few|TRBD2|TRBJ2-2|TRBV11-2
CASSYPSGGATGELFF
TGTGCCAGCAGCTACCCTAGCGGGGGGGCGACCGGGGAGCTGTTTTTT
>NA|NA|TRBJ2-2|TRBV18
CASSTSTGELFF
TGTGCCAGCTCAACTAGCACCGGGGAGCTGTTTTTT
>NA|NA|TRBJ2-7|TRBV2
CASSGALVQYF
TGTGCCAGCAGTGGGGCACTTGTGCAGTACTTC
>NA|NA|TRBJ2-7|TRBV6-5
CASSLTQRLEQYF
TGTGCCAGCAGTTTGACACAGCGTCTGGAGCAGTACTTC
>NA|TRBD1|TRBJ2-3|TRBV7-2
CASSLRQGKTDTQYF
TGTGCCAGCAGCCTCAGACAGGGGAAGACAGATACGCAGTATTTT
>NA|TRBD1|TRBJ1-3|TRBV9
CASSNSGGSGNTIYF
TGTGCCAGCAGCAATTCAGGGGGCTCTGGAAACACCATATATTTT
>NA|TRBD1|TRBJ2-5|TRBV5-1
CASSPGTGVWETQYF
TGCGCCAGCAGCCCTGGGACAGGGGTGTGGGAGACCCAGTACTTC
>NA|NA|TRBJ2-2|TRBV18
CASSPRDGSGELFF
TGTGCCAGCTCACCGCGGGACGGGTCCGGGGAGCTGTTTTTT
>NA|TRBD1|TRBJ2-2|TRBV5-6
CASSSRDRGKFTGELFF
TGTGCCAGCAGCTCCCGGGACAGGGGAAAATTCACCGGGGAGCTGTTTTTT
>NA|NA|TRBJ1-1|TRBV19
CASSISTVVGAEAFF
TGTGCCAGTAGTATAAGTACGGTAGTTGGGGCTGAAGCTTTCTTT
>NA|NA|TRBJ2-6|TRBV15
CATRGSGANVLTF
TGTGCCACCAGGGGCTCTGGGGCCAACGTCCTGACTTTC
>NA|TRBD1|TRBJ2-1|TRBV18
CASSRSGTGFNNEQFF
TGTGCCAGCTCACGCTCCGGGACAGGGTTCAACAATGAGCAGTTCTTC
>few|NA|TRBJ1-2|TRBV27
CASSFRQPSDNYGYTF
TGTGCCAGCAGTTTCCGACAGCCCAGCGATAACTATGGCTACACCTTC
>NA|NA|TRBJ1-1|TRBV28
CASSLWDGQGITEAFF
TGTGCCAGCAGTTTATGGGACGGCCAGGGGATCACTGAAGCTTTCTTT
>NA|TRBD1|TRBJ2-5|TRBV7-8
CASSLIGQGAETQYF
TGTGCCAGCAGCCTAATCGGCCAGGGGGCAGAGACCCAGTACTTC
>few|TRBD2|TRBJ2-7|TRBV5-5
CASSPGLAPSYEQYF
TGTGCCAGCAGCCCGGGACTAGCGCCCTCCTACGAGCAGTACTTC
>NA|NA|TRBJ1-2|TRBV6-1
CASRAGANYGYTF
TGTGCCAGCCGGGCAGGGGCCAACTATGGCTACACCTTC
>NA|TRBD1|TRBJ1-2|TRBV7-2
CASSLAQVTGEGGYTF
TGTGCCAGCAGCTTGGCCCAAGTGACAGGGGAAGGCGGCTACACCTTC
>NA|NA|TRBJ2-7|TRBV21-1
CASSPRALSRVRRSYEQYF
TGTGCCAGCAGCCCACGAGCTCTATCCCGGGTTCGAAGGTCCTACGAGCAGTACTTC
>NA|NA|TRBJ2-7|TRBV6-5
CASTTAEPPYEQYF
TGTGCCAGCACCACAGCGGAACCACCCTACGAGCAGTACTTC
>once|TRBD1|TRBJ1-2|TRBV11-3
CASSVQGPANYGYTF
TGTGCCAGCAGCGTACAGGGGCCAGCTAACTATGGCTACACCTTC
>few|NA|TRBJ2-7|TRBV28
CASSSGTYEQYF
TGTGCCAGCAGTTCAGGGACCTACGAGCAGTACTTC
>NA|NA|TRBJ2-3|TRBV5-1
CASSDSNPPDTQYF
TGCGCCAGCAGCGATTCGAATCCCCCAGATACGCAGTATTTT
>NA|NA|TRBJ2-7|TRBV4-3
CASSQDSPLEQYF
TGCGCCAGCAGCCAAGATAGCCCTCTTGAGCAGTACTTC
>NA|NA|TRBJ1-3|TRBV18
CASSPKADTIYF
TGTGCCAGCTCACCGAAGGCAGACACCATATATTTT
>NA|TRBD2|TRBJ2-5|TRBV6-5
CASSSWGGQETQYF
TGTGCCAGCAGCTCCTGGGGGGGCCAAGAGACCCAGTACTTC
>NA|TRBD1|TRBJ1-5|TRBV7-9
CASSGGTASNQPQHF
TGTGCCAGCAGCGGAGGGACAGCGAGCAATCAGCCCCAGCATTTT
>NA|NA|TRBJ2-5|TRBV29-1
CSARGGGETQYF
TGCAGCGCCCGAGGGGGGGGAGAGACCCAGTACTTC
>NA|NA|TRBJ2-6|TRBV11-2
CASSEQAPLRSGANVLTF
TGTGCCAGCAGCGAACAGGCGCCACTCCGCTCTGGGGCCAACGTCCTGACTTTC
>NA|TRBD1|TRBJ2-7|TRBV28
CASKDRDLYEQYF
TGTGCCAGTAAGGACAGGGATCTGTACGAGCAGTACTTC
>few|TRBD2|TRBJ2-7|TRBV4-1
CASSQALAGEFYEQYF
TGCGCCAGCAGCCAAGCACTAGCGGGGGAATTCTACGAGCAGTACTTC
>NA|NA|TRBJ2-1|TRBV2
CASGRDSSLPFNEQFF
TGTGCCAGCGGCCGGGACTCCTCCCTACCTTTCAATGAGCAGTTCTTC
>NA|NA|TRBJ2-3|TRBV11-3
CASSLGGTDTQYF
TGTGCCAGCAGCTTAGGGGGCACAGATACGCAGTATTTT
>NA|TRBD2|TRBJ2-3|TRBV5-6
CASSSPRLASTDTQYF
TGTGCCAGCAGCTCCCCCAGACTAGCGAGCACAGATACGCAGTATTTT
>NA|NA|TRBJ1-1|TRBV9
CASSVGSIQSEAFF
TGTGCCAGCAGCGTAGGGAGCATACAATCTGAAGCTTTCTTT
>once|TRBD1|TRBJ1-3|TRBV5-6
CASSRQGSGNTIYF
TGTGCCAGCAGTCGACAGGGCTCTGGAAACACCATATATTTT
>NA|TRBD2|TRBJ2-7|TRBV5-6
CASSPVSGASYEQYF
TGTGCCAGCAGCCCCGTTAGCGGGGCCTCCTACGAGCAGTACTTC
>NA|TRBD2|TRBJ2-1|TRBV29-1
CSVEAQRGTSYNEQFF
TGCAGCGTTGAAGCGCAGCGGGGGACCTCCTACAATGAGCAGTTCTTC
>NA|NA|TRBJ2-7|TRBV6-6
CASSSHLTYEQYF
TGTGCCAGCAGTTCGCACTTAACCTACGAGCAGTACTTC
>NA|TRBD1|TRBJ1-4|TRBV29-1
CSTRQGEAEKLFF
TGCAGCACCCGACAGGGAGAGGCTGAAAAACTGTTTTTT
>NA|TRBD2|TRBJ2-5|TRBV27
CASSAGLAGGPTQYF
TGTGCCAGCAGTGCGGGACTAGCGGGGGGCCCGACCCAGTACTTC
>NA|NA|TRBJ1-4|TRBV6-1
CASTRQTTNEKLFF
TGTGCCAGCACGAGACAGACTACTAATGAAAAACTGTTTTTT
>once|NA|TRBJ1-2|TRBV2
CASSESSLVDYGYTF
TGTGCCAGCAGTGAGAGTTCGCTGGTGGACTATGGCTACACCTTC